The rows below give T cell receptor beta chains drawn from one sample of a study of OX40 agonist ivuxolimab in advanced cancers. Clones were sequenced by immunoSEQ multiplex PCR, and TCRdb holds only the in-frame ones, with some missing. The data show some 37,000 clones, roughly 80% seen once. This sample comprised CD4+ or CD8+ T cells sorted from blood, obtained in a trial of the OX40 agonist ivuxolimab. These receptors originate from an adult with an advanced solid tumor such as melanoma, head and neck, liver or kidney cancer. Each CDR3 is given without its conserved first and last residue. The D gene is left open where the match is weak.

ASSSNYGGTYNEQF	-	TRBJ2-1	TRBV11-3
ASSEDQGASKKLF	TRBD1	TRBJ1-4	TRBV2
ASSRAREPTEAF	-	TRBJ1-1	TRBV18
ASRETGNRSPLH	TRBD1	TRBJ1-6	TRBV27
ASSLDQGARKTQY	TRBD1	TRBJ2-5	TRBV5-4
ASSLAGRRTDTQY	TRBD2	TRBJ2-3	TRBV5-5
ASSAGTSSDEQY	TRBD2	TRBJ2-7	TRBV5-1
ASSFQTGTIGKNIQY	-	TRBJ2-4	TRBV5-6
ASSLSRRQETQY	-	TRBJ2-5	TRBV7-2
ASRGGGRETQY	TRBD2	TRBJ2-5	TRBV19
ASSYGFNSPLH	-	TRBJ1-6	TRBV6-5
ASSPETSGGPTDTQY	TRBD2	TRBJ2-3	TRBV5-1
ASSLPGAGTQY	-	TRBJ2-3	TRBV7-2
ASSESIPRGGRDQPQH	-	TRBJ1-5	TRBV10-1
ASKTGFNYGYT	TRBD1	TRBJ1-2	TRBV5-4
ASSSDTSGAREKLF	-	TRBJ1-4	TRBV18
AISRGGGSETQY	TRBD2	TRBJ2-5	TRBV10-3
AISLAGGFAEQY	TRBD2	TRBJ2-7	TRBV10-3
ASSGTGASVWGGYT	TRBD1	TRBJ1-2	TRBV19
ASRPGTGATNEKLF	TRBD1	TRBJ1-4	TRBV6-6
ASSFRNEQY	-	TRBJ2-7	TRBV5-4
ASSIGQGAAGELF	TRBD1	TRBJ2-2	TRBV19
ASSLAARGVSELF	TRBD1	TRBJ1-4	TRBV11-2
ASSLSGGRETQY	TRBD2	TRBJ2-5	TRBV7-9
ASSGQGITEAF	TRBD1	TRBJ1-1	TRBV10-1
ASSPRGGTGSYEQY	TRBD1	TRBJ2-7	TRBV7-2
ASSQDLRGNGNTIY	-	TRBJ1-3	TRBV4-2
ASSPTTGVVQY	TRBD1	TRBJ2-7	TRBV7-8
ASSFPLSAGELF	-	TRBJ2-2	TRBV7-9
ASSRSTDTQY	-	TRBJ2-3	TRBV18
ASSPDRGYTEAF	TRBD1	TRBJ1-1	TRBV25-1
AISQGLAGVVEQF	TRBD2	TRBJ2-1	TRBV10-3
ASSLVGASNSPLH	-	TRBJ1-6	TRBV7-2
ASSKNRDRGSYGYT	TRBD1	TRBJ1-2	TRBV19
ASSEPVAPYGYT	-	TRBJ1-2	TRBV6-1
ASSQDKGIAGYT	-	TRBJ1-2	TRBV4-3
ASSLDGGAAYNEQF	-	TRBJ2-1	TRBV5-1
ASSVGQGGGTGELF	-	TRBJ2-2	TRBV9
ASSFSGGDRETQY	TRBD2	TRBJ2-5	TRBV5-4
ASTPRVGNQPQH	-	TRBJ1-5	TRBV7-3
ASSSPRHFSYEQY	-	TRBJ2-7	TRBV6-5
AWSVSGTSNEKLF	-	TRBJ1-4	TRBV30
ASRRSSGAYNEQF	TRBD2	TRBJ2-1	TRBV7-2
ASSVGVSGGETQY	TRBD2	TRBJ2-5	TRBV9
ASSLETGANVLT	-	TRBJ2-6	TRBV11-2
ASSLGAGQGDAEAF	TRBD1	TRBJ1-1	TRBV5-4
ASSPLAGGLGELF	TRBD2	TRBJ2-2	TRBV19
AWTRPGYTNEQY	-	TRBJ2-7	TRBV30
ASSALAGVDEQF	TRBD2	TRBJ2-1	TRBV7-2
ASSLEGGTQY	-	TRBJ2-5	TRBV7-9